This TCR beta chain originates from a study of blood T cell repertoires in COVID-19. As for the study in general: The cDNA or gDNA used as material had been derived from T cells, B-cell-depleted T cells, or PBMCs.

Germline V lookup: CDR1 GTSNPN, CDR2 SVGIG (reference sequence). This CDR3 has 14 amino acids. V lost 3 bases to trimming and J lost 4 bases; unmatched junction nucleotides: 0. As processed by the authors: Amplification of reference gene primers was used by the study to estimate nucleated cell counts. The method was immunoSEQ multiplex PCR; TCRdb's version includes in-frame clones alone and lacks a portion of them. V and J calls and clone size follow that table, whereas D and trimming were derived from the DNA. This table has fewer than 130,000 clones, around nine tenths appearing once. The chain has TRBV30 and TRBJ2-2; the match to TRBD2 covers 12 bases. The sequence was obtained from a woman aged 50 to 60 with acute or convalescent COVID-19. The material sequenced was peripheral blood. The CDR3 spells CAWRTSGSTGELFF. The CDR3 region has the DNA TGTGCCTGGAGGACTAGCGGGAGCACCGGGGAGCTGTTTTTT.